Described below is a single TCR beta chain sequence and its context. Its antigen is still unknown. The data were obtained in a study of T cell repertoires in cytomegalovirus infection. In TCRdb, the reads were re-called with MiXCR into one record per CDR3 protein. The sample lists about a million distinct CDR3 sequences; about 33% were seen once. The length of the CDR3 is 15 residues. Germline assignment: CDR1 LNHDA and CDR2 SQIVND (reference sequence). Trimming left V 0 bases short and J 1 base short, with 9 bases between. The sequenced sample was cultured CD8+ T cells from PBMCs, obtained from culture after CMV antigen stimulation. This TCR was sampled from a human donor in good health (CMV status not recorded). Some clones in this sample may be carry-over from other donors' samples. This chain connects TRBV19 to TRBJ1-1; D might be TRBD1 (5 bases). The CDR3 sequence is CASSIDDSQNTEAFF. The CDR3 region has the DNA TGTGCCAGTAGTATAGACGACAGCCAGAACACTGAAGCTTTCTTT.